This TCR beta chain was captured in a study of cytomegalovirus exposure and HLA in healthy donors. Amplification used 60 Vbeta primers and 13 Jbeta primers. Only in-frame clones appear in the TCRdb table, and some are missing; sequencing was by immunoSEQ multiplex PCR. The data show some 250,000 clones, approximately 81% seen once. Germline CDR1 reads SEHNR; CDR2 reads FQNEAQ (reference sequence). Trimming stripped 2 bases from V and 6 bases from J, with 8 bases between. The CDR3 is 12 amino acids. The sequence derives from a woman aged 55-70 years in good health and CMV-seropositive. The genes are TRBV7-9 and TRBJ2-7, with D possibly matching TRBD2 (5 bases). Input material: PBMCs. In DNA form, the CDR3 reads TGTGCCAGCAGCTTAACGGGGTCCGAGCAGTACTTC. Protein product: CASSLTGSEQYF. The complete variable domain, with remaining parts taken from reference TRBV7-9 and TRBJ2-7, reads DTGVSQNPRHKITKRGQNVTFRCDPISEHNRLYWYRQTLGQGPEFLTYFQNEAQLEKSRLLSDRFSAERPKGSFSTLEIQRTEQGDSAMYLCASSLTGSEQYFGPGTRLTVT.